A selection of T cell receptor beta chains follows, all from one sample in a study of graft-versus-host responses after intestinal transplantation. Data came from immunoSEQ multiplex PCR; TCRdb stores just in-frame clones and leaves some out. The data contain 74,000 or so clones, 92% of them seen just once; the ten biggest clones take up about 0.63%. The starting material was PBMCs, obtained 98 days after intestinal transplantation. These receptors originate from a human patient who received an intestinal transplant, so some T cells may come from the graft donor. Each CDR3 is given with its conserved first and last residue. The D gene is left open where the match is weak. Clone size is stated in some rows and not others, as once, few, many or a class when expanded.

d_call clone_size j_call v_call cdr3_nt cdr3_aa
TRBD1 - TRBJ1-1 TRBV4-2 TGTGCCAGCAGCCTCCAGACAGGGGGGAACACTGAAGCTTTCTTT CASSLQTGGNTEAFF
TRBD2 - TRBJ2-1 TRBV5-1 TGCGCCAGCAGCTCGGCGGGGGTAGCCTACAATGAGCAGTTCTTC CASSSAGVAYNEQFF
- - TRBJ1-3 TRBV5-1 TGCGCCAGCAGCTTTGGACACTCTATCTGGCTACGAAACACCATATATTTT CASSFGHSIWLRNTIYF
- - TRBJ2-5 TRBV6-4 TGTGCCAGCAGTGACCCGTTTGCCAGGAGAGAGACCCAGTACTTC CASSDPFARRETQYF
TRBD1 - TRBJ1-1 TRBV5-1 TGCGCCAGGGGACAGGGAGGGACTGAAGCTTTCTTT CARGQGGTEAFF
TRBD1 - TRBJ1-1 TRBV6-5 TGTGCCAGCAGTTACGTGGCAGGGGGGGCTGAAGCTTTCTTT CASSYVAGGAEAFF
TRBD2 - TRBJ2-7 TRBV11-2 TGTGCCAGCAGCTTAGAAGATTCAAGACTAGCGGGATACGAGCAGTACTTC CASSLEDSRLAGYEQYF
- - TRBJ1-3 TRBV7-2 TGTGCCAGCAGCTTAGTCAGCGGAAACACCATATATTTT CASSLVSGNTIYF
TRBD2 - TRBJ2-5 TRBV11-3 TGTGCCAGCAGCCCCCGACTAGCGGGGGGGCAGGGCCAAGAGACCCAGTACTTC CASSPRLAGGQGQETQYF
- - TRBJ1-6 TRBV6-5 TGTGCCAGCAGTCTAAGGGGAGGGTGGTCACCCCTCCACTTT CASSLRGGWSPLHF
- once TRBJ2-7 TRBV5-1 TGCGCCAGCAGCTTGCCGTACAGGCCATACGAGCAGTACTTC CASSLPYRPYEQYF
- - TRBJ1-1 TRBV5-1 TGCGCCAGCAGCTTGGACGGGCGAGGATATGAAGCTTTCTTT CASSLDGRGYEAFF
TRBD1 - TRBJ2-5 TRBV7-9 TGTGCCAGCAGCCCACCACAGGGGGAGGAGACCCAGTACTTC CASSPPQGEETQYF
TRBD1 - TRBJ2-7 TRBV7-6 TGTGCCAGCAGTCAACAGGGGGCCACCTACGAGCAGTACTTC CASSQQGATYEQYF
- once TRBJ1-2 TRBV9 TGTGCCAGCAGCGGCCAGGGAAAGAGCTATGGCTACACCTTC CASSGQGKSYGYTF
TRBD2 - TRBJ2-3 TRBV2 TGTGCCAGCAGGCTACCGGGACTAGTCCGGATGAGGTATTTT CASRLPGLVRMRYF
- - TRBJ1-4 TRBV14 TGTGCCAGCAGCCAAGGCCTACTTCAGGGGCCCGGATATGAAAAACTGTTTTTT CASSQGLLQGPGYEKLFF
TRBD1 - TRBJ2-3 TRBV5-1 TGCGCCAGCAGCCCGGGACAGGGTTCAGATACGCAGTATTTT CASSPGQGSDTQYF
TRBD1 - TRBJ1-2 TRBV25-1 TGTGCCAGCAGTCAAGGGACAGGGGATGGCTACACCTTC CASSQGTGDGYTF
- - TRBJ2-1 TRBV18 TGTGCCAGCTCACCCGGACTAACCTACAATGAGCAGTTCTTC CASSPGLTYNEQFF
TRBD2 - TRBJ2-3 TRBV10-2 TGCGCCAGCTCGACCAGCGGGGGCACAGATACGCAGTATTTT CASSTSGGTDTQYF
- few TRBJ1-4 TRBV7-9 TGTGCCAGCGGACCGACAGGATCAACTAATGAAAAACTGTTTTTT CASGPTGSTNEKLFF
TRBD1 - TRBJ2-7 TRBV4-1 TGCGCCAGCAGCCAAGATAATCGGCAGGGGGCGTTTCGCGAGCAGTACTTC CASSQDNRQGAFREQYF
- - TRBJ1-3 TRBV9 TGTGCCAGCAGCGTAGAGCCTATCTCTGGAAACACCATATATTTT CASSVEPISGNTIYF
- - TRBJ2-7 TRBV21-1 TGTGCCAGCAGCAAAGCGCGGCAGATCTACGAGCAGTACTTC CASSKARQIYEQYF
- - TRBJ2-3 TRBV6-5 TGTGCCAGCAGTTACCTTGGACAGTCCACAGATACGCAGTATTTT CASSYLGQSTDTQYF
- - TRBJ1-1 TRBV29-1 TGCAGCGTGGAGGGGATATTAAACACTGAAGCTTTCTTT CSVEGILNTEAFF
- - TRBJ2-5 TRBV7-9 TGTGCCAGCAGCGGCAGGGGGGGCCTTGGGGAGACCCAGTACTTC CASSGRGGLGETQYF
- - TRBJ1-3 TRBV6-5 TGTGCCAGCAGTTACGGGGGCTCTGGAAACACCATATATTTT CASSYGGSGNTIYF
TRBD2 - TRBJ2-3 TRBV11-2 TGTGCCAGCAGCTCCCGACTAGCGGGGGGTTCAGATACGCAGTATTTT CASSSRLAGGSDTQYF
- - TRBJ1-2 TRBV2 TGTGCCAGCAGTGAGAGGACAGATGAGACCTATGGCTACACCTTC CASSERTDETYGYTF
- - TRBJ2-3 TRBV25-1 TGTGCCAGCAGTGAATGGGATAGAGGGTCCACAGATACGCAGTATTTT CASSEWDRGSTDTQYF
- - TRBJ2-7 TRBV7-7 TGTGCCAGCAGCCGGAGGGAAGTGACAGGGATAAACGAGCAGTACTTC CASSRREVTGINEQYF
- - TRBJ2-7 TRBV29-1 TGCAGCGTTGAAGTCAGGGGCGCACCCTACGAGCAGTACTTC CSVEVRGAPYEQYF
- - TRBJ2-7 TRBV6-5 TGTGCCAGCAGTGAACCGACAGCCTACTACGAGCAGTACTTC CASSEPTAYYEQYF
- - TRBJ2-3 TRBV5-6 TGTGCCAGCAGCTTGGGTTTGGGCCGAGCAGCAGATACGCAGTATTTT CASSLGLGRAADTQYF
- - TRBJ2-1 TRBV6-6 TGTGCCAGCAGTTACGCGGGCCATGAGCAGTTCTTC CASSYAGHEQFF
- - TRBJ2-7 TRBV7-6 TGTGCCAGCACTCCCCTCCAACTACAGGGTTCCTACGAGCAGTACTTC CASTPLQLQGSYEQYF
TRBD1 - TRBJ2-3 TRBV7-6 TGTGCCAGCAGCTTATTACCGCATCTGGGGGATGGACAGGGTAGTAGCAAAGATACGCAGTATTTT CASSLLPHLGDGQGSSKDTQYF
TRBD1 - TRBJ2-7 TRBV7-3 TGTGCCAGCAGCTTGTACAGGGGGTACGAGCAGTACTTC CASSLYRGYEQYF
- - TRBJ2-2 TRBV7-6 TGTGCCAGCTCAGTATCCGGGGGTTACACCGGGGAGCTGTTTTTT CASSVSGGYTGELFF
- - TRBJ2-1 TRBV7-3 TGTGCCAGCAGCTTAACGGGGCTAGGGATGCAGTTCTTC CASSLTGLGMQFF
TRBD1 - TRBJ1-5 TRBV15 TGTGCCACCACCCCCATGACAGGGGGCAATCAGCCCCAGCATTTT CATTPMTGGNQPQHF
TRBD1 - TRBJ1-1 TRBV6-1 TGTGCCAGCACCCGGACAGGGAACACTGAAGCTTTCTTT CASTRTGNTEAFF
TRBD2 - TRBJ2-1 TRBV27 TGTGCCAGCAGTTTACCTACTAGCGGGGGATACAATGAGCAGTTCTTC CASSLPTSGGYNEQFF
- - TRBJ1-2 TRBV27 TGTGCCAGCAGTTTAAAGGGGAGAGGATATGGCTACACCTTC CASSLKGRGYGYTF
TRBD1 - TRBJ2-3 TRBV19 TGTGCCAGTAGAAAGGGGGCCACAGATACGCAGTATTTT CASRKGATDTQYF
- - TRBJ2-2 TRBV5-4 TGTGCCAGCAGCTTGGGACTAGCGAACACCGGGGAGCTGTTTTTT CASSLGLANTGELFF
- - TRBJ2-3 TRBV29-1 TGCAGCGTGCGGGGGCACACAGATACGCAGTATTTT CSVRGHTDTQYF
- - TRBJ2-5 TRBV15 TGTGCCACCAGCAGAGATTGGGACACGGAAGAGACCCAGTACTTC CATSRDWDTEETQYF
- - TRBJ2-7 TRBV4-1 TGCGCCAGCAGCCAAGGAGTAGTTAACTACGAGCAGTACTTC CASSQGVVNYEQYF
TRBD1 - TRBJ1-5 TRBV5-1 TGCGCCAGCAGCTTCGGACAGGGAAGTCAGCCCCAGCATTTT CASSFGQGSQPQHF
- - TRBJ1-5 TRBV10-3 TGTGCCATAAGACAGGACAATGATCAGCCCCAGCATTTT CAIRQDNDQPQHF